This TCR beta chain was captured in a study of blood T cell repertoires in COVID-19. Study information: PBMCs, B-cell-depleted T cells, or T cells were the source of the cDNA or gDNA that made up the material.

CDR3 length equals 15 residues. Germline CDR1 and CDR2: LGHDT and YNNKEL (reference sequence). Trimming took 0 bases from V and 4 from J, leaving 7 bases between them. Under the authors' procedure: Cell counts per sample came from amplifying reference gene primers. Data came from immunoSEQ multiplex PCR; TCRdb stores just in-frame clones and leaves some out. That table supplies the V and J calls and clone size; D and trimming were determined from the DNA. The sample carries over 200,000 clones, around nine tenths recorded once. The chain joins TRBV3-1 (or the pseudogene TRBV3-2) to TRBJ1-6; no clear D. The source of this sequence is a man aged 40-50 years with acute or convalescent COVID-19. Sequencing was done on a sample of peripheral blood. CDR3 protein: CASSQDEGYNSPLHF. The CDR3 DNA reads as TGTGCCAGCAGCCAAGATGAGGGTTATAATTCACCCCTCCACTTT.